The clone carrying this TCR beta chain has ten or more counts. The antigen remains unidentified. Blood draws of roughly 5.6 milliliters of peripheral blood occurred at each of two time points. The sample belongs to a study of prognosis after radiotherapy for stage I lung cancer. Overall study context: Stereotactic body radiotherapy was given without concurrent therapy in all patients. Study results and limitations: Patients' TRBV and TRBJ gene usage reportedly differed by presence or absence of metastases. Tumor specificity of expanded TCR clones went undetermined.

The CDR3 is 15 residues long. Trimming removed 0 bases from V and 4 bases from J; junction bases left unmatched: 6. The germline V gene has CDR1 GTSNPN and CDR2 SVGIG (reference sequence). The genomic DNA TCR beta CDR3 region underwent two rounds of multiplex PCR. Each TRBV and TRBJ gene had its own primer in the first PCR round. Via MiXCR, TCRdb re-called the multiplex PCR reads, giving one row per CDR3 protein. The sample yields roughly 26,000 distinct CDR3 sequences, approximately 31% seen once. This clonotype was obtained from a donor aged 50 or older with non-small cell lung cancer. V is TRBV30 and J is TRBJ1-5; 7 bases align to TRBD1. The specimen was PBMCs, collected before or after stereotactic body radiation therapy (not recorded which). Written as DNA, the CDR3 is TGTGCCTGGAGTGTAGAGACAGGGCTTAATCAGCCCCAGCATTTT. Encoded protein: CAWSVETGLNQPQHF.